Listed below are T cell receptor beta chains from one sample, sequenced in a study of beta chain features in type 1 diabetes. Measured with immunoSEQ multiplex PCR; TCRdb has only the in-frame clones, and not every one. The table lists 150,000 to 200,000 clones, roughly an eighth of them singletons. The sequencing sample was made of central memory CD4+ T cells from blood. The receptor source for this set is a woman in her late teens or twenties in good health. Both conserved end residues are part of each CDR3. Each record gives: V gene, D gene, J gene, clone size, CDR3 DNA, CDR3 protein. The D gene is left open where the match is weak. Rows give clone size only sometimes, using once, few, many, or a class for an expanded clone.

TRBV28,NA,TRBJ1-2,once,TGTGCCAGCAGTTTATACGCAGGGGAAGGCTACACCTTC,CASSLYAGEGYTF
TRBV6-5,NA,TRBJ2-7,NA,TGTGCCAGCCTCGGGGCCTACGAGCAGTACTTC,CASLGAYEQYF
TRBV30,NA,TRBJ1-1,NA,TGTGCCTGGACGGGAGTCGGTGGCACTGAAGCTTTCTTT,CAWTGVGGTEAFF
TRBV28,TRBD2,TRBJ2-3,NA,TGTGCCGCCAGCGGAGTCGGGAGGGCCGGAGATACGCAGTATTTT,CAASGVGRAGDTQYF
TRBV23-1,TRBD2,TRBJ2-3,few,TGCGCCAGCAGCCTTCACCACCAAGCGGGAGGAGGTGCAGATACGCAGTATTTT,CASSLHHQAGGGADTQYF
TRBV5-1,TRBD2,TRBJ2-1,few,TGCGCCAGCAGGACTAGCGGGAGGTCCAATGAGCAGTTCTTC,CASRTSGRSNEQFF
TRBV5-1,TRBD2,TRBJ2-1,NA,TGCGCCAGCAGCTTAGCGGGAGGGTTATTGAATGAGCAGTTCTTC,CASSLAGGLLNEQFF
TRBV5-1,TRBD2,TRBJ2-7,NA,TGCGCCAGCAGCAAACTAGCGGGAGGCTCCTACGAGCAGTACTTC,CASSKLAGGSYEQYF
TRBV15,NA,TRBJ1-2,NA,TGTGCCACCAGCAAACAGGAGGGTGGCTACACCTTC,CATSKQEGGYTF
TRBV28,NA,TRBJ1-4,few,TGTGCCAGCAGTTCTGCGCAGGGGTGGGAAAAACTGTTTTTT,CASSSAQGWEKLFF
TRBV4-2,NA,TRBJ2-4,many,TGTGCCAGCAGCCAAGATCTACCAGGGGCCGAGATAGCCAAAAACATTCAGTACTTC,CASSQDLPGAEIAKNIQYF
TRBV5-6,NA,TRBJ2-3,NA,TGTGCCAGCAGCTTAAATAGCCGCACAGATACGCAGTATTTT,CASSLNSRTDTQYF
TRBV5-1,NA,TRBJ2-3,NA,TGCGCCAGCAGTGTCGGAGCAGATACGCAGTATTTT,CASSVGADTQYF
TRBV15,NA,TRBJ1-2,NA,TGTGCCACCAGCAGAGAAGGTTACGGGAACTATGGCTACACCTTC,CATSREGYGNYGYTF
TRBV7-2,NA,TRBJ2-5,NA,TGTGCCAGCAGCAAAGGCGACACGAGGGGGGAGACCCAGTACTTC,CASSKGDTRGETQYF
TRBV30,NA,TRBJ1-5,NA,TGTGCCTGGGGCCATGATAGCAATCAGCCCCAGCATTTT,CAWGHDSNQPQHF
TRBV6-4,NA,TRBJ1-2,few,TGTGCCAGCAGTGCGTCGACAGGAGCTAACTATGGCTACACCTTC,CASSASTGANYGYTF
TRBV7-2,NA,TRBJ2-5,few,TGTGCCAGCAGCTCCCCAGAGGGCGCAGAGACCCAGTACTTC,CASSSPEGAETQYF
TRBV7-9,TRBD1,TRBJ2-3,NA,TGTGCCAGCAGCCCTGGACAGGGGCACACAGATACGCAGTATTTT,CASSPGQGHTDTQYF
TRBV27,TRBD1,TRBJ1-1,few,TGTGCCAGCAGGAGACAGGGGGCGAGTGAAGCTTTCTTT,CASRRQGASEAFF
TRBV11-2,TRBD1,TRBJ2-1,once,TGTGCCAGCAGCACTGGACAGGGAGGGTTCTTC,CASSTGQGGFF
TRBV6-6,NA,TRBJ2-6,few,TGTGCCAGCATGGGGAGCGTGGTCTCTGGGGCCAACGTCCTGACTTTC,CASMGSVVSGANVLTF
TRBV28,TRBD1,TRBJ1-1,few,TGTGCCAGCAGGGAGGGACAGGTTTCTGTCGCTGAAGCTTTCTTT,CASREGQVSVAEAFF
TRBV5-1,NA,TRBJ2-3,NA,TGCGCCAGCAGCCCAAGCACAGATACGCAGTATTTT,CASSPSTDTQYF
TRBV9,NA,TRBJ2-5,few,TGTGCCAGCAGCGTAGACCATAGTTGGGAGACCCAGTACTTC,CASSVDHSWETQYF
TRBV7-9,TRBD1,TRBJ1-4,few,TGTGCCAGCAGCTGGGACAGGGAGGGTGAAAAACTGTTTTTT,CASSWDREGEKLFF
TRBV30,TRBD1,TRBJ1-2,few,TGTGCCTGGACTGGACAGGGATTAAGAGGAGGCTACACCTTC,CAWTGQGLRGGYTF
TRBV7-9,NA,TRBJ1-1,NA,TGTGCCAGCAGCTTAGATAAGGGGCGGATCGCTGAAGCTTTCTTT,CASSLDKGRIAEAFF
TRBV19,NA,TRBJ2-7,few,TGTGCCAGTAGTATAGTCCCGGACTCCAACTACGAGCAGTACTTC,CASSIVPDSNYEQYF
TRBV29-1,TRBD1,TRBJ2-1,NA,TGCAGCGTTGAAGTGAGACAGGGGGGCGAGCAGTTCTTC,CSVEVRQGGEQFF
TRBV7-9,NA,TRBJ2-7,few,TGTGCCAGCAGCTTCGGGGGATCTACCTACGAGCAGTACTTC,CASSFGGSTYEQYF
TRBV19,NA,TRBJ2-2,NA,TGTGCCAGTACCACGATCGGAGGGAACACCGGGGAGCTGTTTTTT,CASTTIGGNTGELFF
TRBV29-1,TRBD1,TRBJ2-3,NA,TGCAGCGTTGGACAGGGGCTGGGGGATACGCAGTATTTT,CSVGQGLGDTQYF
TRBV19,NA,TRBJ2-1,many,TGTGCCACCATTCGCAGCGGAGGAGGTTCGCATGAGCAGTTCTTC,CATIRSGGGSHEQFF
TRBV29-1,NA,TRBJ2-5,few,TGCAGCGTGGACCGGGACAACTACCAAGAGACCCAGTACTTC,CSVDRDNYQETQYF
TRBV28,NA,TRBJ2-5,few,TGTGCCACCAATTGGGGCAGGGGGGATGGAGAGACCCAGTACTTC,CATNWGRGDGETQYF
TRBV6-6,NA,TRBJ1-4,NA,TGTGCCAGCAATCAAAATGGGGGGGACCTTGAAAAACTGTTTTTT,CASNQNGGDLEKLFF
TRBV30,TRBD1,TRBJ1-2,few,TGTGCCTGGAGTGTATTGACAGGGTACTATGGCTACACCTTC,CAWSVLTGYYGYTF
TRBV19,NA,TRBJ2-5,few,TGTGCCAGTAAGGATGGGGGCTCGGGACAAGAGACCCAGTACTTC,CASKDGGSGQETQYF
TRBV20-1,NA,TRBJ1-1,few,TGCAGTGCCCCGGACACTGAAGCTTTCTTT,CSAPDTEAFF
TRBV7-6,NA,TRBJ2-1,many,TGTGCCAGCAGCTCCTTGGGGGGTCCCCTAGACAATGAGCAGTTCTTC,CASSSLGGPLDNEQFF
TRBV7-9,TRBD1,TRBJ1-5,few,TGTGCCAGCAGCTTAGATGGACAGGGGAATCAGCCCCAGCATTTT,CASSLDGQGNQPQHF
TRBV7-2,NA,TRBJ2-2,NA,TGTGCCAGCAGCTTATTAAACACCGGGGAGCTGTTTTTT,CASSLLNTGELFF
TRBV14,NA,TRBJ2-7,few,TGTGCCAGCAGCCAAGGGAGGGGCGGGTACGAGCAGTACTTC,CASSQGRGGYEQYF
TRBV29-1,TRBD1,TRBJ1-2,few,TGCAGCGTTGTCGGGTTATCCGGGACAGGGAACTATGGCTACACCTTC,CSVVGLSGTGNYGYTF